These T cell receptor beta chains were read from a single sample in a study of CD8+CD57+ T cells in acquired aplastic anemia. TCRdb re-analysed the reads in MiXCR, keeping a single row per CDR3 protein. The sample shows some 180,000 distinct CDR3 sequences, less than 55% of them seen only once. The source material was sorted CD4+, CD8+, or CD8+CD57+ T cells (not recorded which) from PBMCs. The receptors originated from a human donor in good health. Each CDR3 is given with its conserved first and last residue. The D gene is left open where the match is weak. Not all rows give a size; the values are once, few, many and, for expanded clones, a class.

many	TRBJ1-1	TRBD1	TRBV29-1	CSVERSRGRDTEAFF	TGCAGCGTTGAAAGATCCAGGGGGAGAGACACTGAAGCTTTCTTT
-	TRBJ1-1	-	TRBV7-2	CASSFGGETEAFF	TGTGCCAGCAGCTTTGGAGGGGAGACTGAAGCTTTCTTT
few	TRBJ1-3	-	TRBV30	CAWSVNRASGNTIYF	TGTGCCTGGAGTGTAAATAGGGCCTCTGGAAACACCATATATTTT
-	TRBJ2-1	TRBD2	TRBV10-3	CAINPAGGLSSYNEQFF	TGTGCCATCAATCCAGCGGGGGGCCTCAGCTCCTACAATGAGCAGTTCTTC
-	TRBJ1-2	TRBD1	TRBV29-1	CSVEVRGTGNGYTF	TGCAGCGTTGAAGTTCGCGGGACAGGGAATGGCTACACCTTC
-	TRBJ2-2	-	TRBV10-3	CAIRGQLFF	TGTGCCATCAGGGGACAGCTGTTTTTT
many	TRBJ2-3	TRBD2	TRBV12-3/TRBV12-4	CASSPPATSGNTDTQYF	TGTGCCAGCAGTCCCCCTGCGACTAGCGGGAACACAGATACGCAGTATTTT
-	TRBJ2-7	-	TRBV19	CASSQVLGQSYEQYF	TGTGCCAGCAGCCAAGTGCTGGGGCAGTCCTACGAGCAGTACTTC
many	TRBJ2-3	-	TRBV5-6	CATSSRATDTQYF	TGTGCCACTTCCTCGAGGGCCACAGATACGCAGTATTTT
many	TRBJ2-7	-	TRBV6-1	CASRHGQRSSYEQYF	TGTGCCAGCAGACATGGACAGAGGAGCTCCTACGAGCAGTACTTC
-	TRBJ1-5	TRBD1	TRBV19	CAIGQGAQPQHF	TGTGCCATCGGACAGGGGGCCCAGCCCCAGCATTTT
-	TRBJ2-7	-	TRBV7-9	CASSPVDEPSYEQYF	TGTGCCAGCAGCCCCGTCGATGAGCCATCCTACGAGCAGTACTTC
many	TRBJ2-7	-	TRBV19	CASSIVGGPHEQYF	TGTGCCAGTAGTATAGTGGGGGGGCCCCACGAGCAGTACTTC
-	TRBJ2-1	TRBD2	TRBV7-8	CASSHGTSGINNEQFF	TGTGCCAGCAGCCACGGGACTAGCGGGATCAACAATGAGCAGTTCTTC
-	TRBJ2-5	-	TRBV24-1	CATSDARGPQETQYF	TGTGCCACCAGTGATGCGAGGGGACCGCAAGAGACCCAGTACTTC
-	TRBJ1-2	-	TRBV5-1	CASSLDGRVNGYTF	TGCGCCAGCAGCTTGGACGGGCGGGTGAATGGCTACACCTTC
many	TRBJ2-7	TRBD2	TRBV10-3	CATNEARGSYSYEQYF	TGTGCCACAAACGAGGCGCGGGGGTCGTACTCCTACGAGCAGTACTTC
many	TRBJ1-5	TRBD1	TRBV5-1	CASSLGDRGQPQHF	TGCGCCAGCAGCTTGGGGGACAGGGGACAGCCCCAGCATTTT
-	TRBJ1-5	-	TRBV2	CASSGLAGYNEHF	TGTGCCAGCTCGGGACTAGCGGGATACAATGAGCATTTT
-	TRBJ1-1	TRBD1	TRBV6-1	CASRATGAVEAFF	TGTGCCAGCAGGGCAACAGGGGCAGTTGAAGCTTTCTTT
-	TRBJ1-5	TRBD1	TRBV20-1	CSASMGQGETQHF	TGCAGTGCTAGTATGGGACAGGGGGAGACCCAGCATTTT
-	TRBJ1-6	-	TRBV25-1	CASSEAPLDSFYNSPLHF	TGTGCCAGCAGTGAGGCCCCTTTGGACAGTTTCTATAATTCACCCCTCCACTTT
-	TRBJ2-7	-	TRBV25-1	CASSIAGDNSYEQYF	TGTGCCAGTAGTATAGCAGGGGACAACTCCTACGAGCAGTACTTC
many	TRBJ2-7	-	TRBV10-3	CAISELGSEQYF	TGTGCCATCAGTGAGTTGGGGAGCGAGCAGTACTTC
-	TRBJ2-3	TRBD2	TRBV25-1	CASESGLAGGQSDTQYF	TGTGCCAGCGAATCCGGACTAGCGGGAGGGCAGTCAGATACGCAGTATTTT
-	TRBJ1-1	-	TRBV9	CASSPIPNTEAFF	TGTGCCAGCAGCCCCATCCCAAACACTGAAGCTTTCTTT
-	TRBJ1-5	-	TRBV24-1	CATSELDNQPQHF	TGTGCCACCAGTGAACTTGACAATCAGCCCCAGCATTTT
many	TRBJ2-5	TRBD2	TRBV5-1	CASSSGLAGTETQYF	TGCGCCAGCAGCTCGGGACTAGCGGGAACAGAGACCCAGTACTTC
many	TRBJ2-3	-	TRBV2	CASRVRLSTDTQYF	TGTGCCAGCAGAGTTAGATTGAGCACAGATACGCAGTATTTT